Following are 12 T cell receptor beta chains from one sample sequenced in a study of technical replicates of blood from a handful of donors. Produced via immunoSEQ multiplex PCR; TCRdb's table is partial and in-frame only. The sample gives under 95,000 clones, about 94% of which show up once; less than 0.3% is in the top ten. Material for sequencing was T cells isolated from PBMCs. The receptor source for this set is a human donor in good health.

The chain recombines TRBV7-6 with TRBJ2-7; the D is unclear. Between the trimmed V and J ends, which lost 4 bases and 2 bases, there was a span of 9 bases. The germline CDR1 and CDR2 sequences are SGHVS and FNYEAQ. The CDR3 extends over 13 amino acids. CDR3: CASSYSRAYEQYF. Here the CDR3 DNA reads TGTGCCAGCAGCTATTCCCGGGCCTACGAGCAGTACTTC.

This clone has only one observation. This rearrangement joins TRBV6-5 to TRBJ2-1; D is ambiguous. The germline CDR1 and CDR2 sequences are MNHEY and SVGAGI. The CDR3 loop spans 15 amino acids. V lost 0 bases, J lost 10 bases, and 16 bases lay in between. This CDR3 reads CASSYSFTSPREQFF. The DNA for the CDR3 is TGTGCCAGCAGTTACTCGTTTACGTCCCCCCGGGAGCAGTTCTTC.

The gene calls are TRBV7-6 and TRBJ1-1; perhaps TRBD1 as D (6 bases). Per the germline V gene, CDR1 is SGHVS and CDR2 is FNYEAQ. V lost 1 base to trimming and J lost 5 bases, with 17 bases between them. The CDR3 is made up of 16 amino acids. CDR3 sequence: CASSLEVVGAMTEAFF. The CDR3 coding sequence is TGTGCCAGCAGCTTAGAAGTAGTGGGGGCGATGACTGAAGCTTTCTTT.

CDR3 DNA: TGTGCCAGCAGCTTGGGGGGACAGGGCGAGCAGTTCTTC. Protein: CASSLGGQGEQFF. This chain connects TRBV5-6 to TRBJ2-1; 9 bases match TRBD1. CDR1 and CDR2 (germline): SGHDT, YYEEEE. This CDR3 region has 13 residues. J was trimmed by 10 bases and V by 0 bases; bases with no gene match: 2.

Written as DNA, the CDR3 is TGTGCCAGCAGCTTGGCCGGGCAGGGGAACACTGAAGCTTTCTTT. This translates into CASSLAGQGNTEAFF. V is TRBV5-4 and J is TRBJ1-1; D possibly corresponds to TRBD1 (5 bases). The CDR3 contains 15 residues. Looked up from germline, CDR1 is SGHNT and CDR2 is YYREEE (reference sequence). The V end lost 0 bases, the J end lost 1 base, and 10 bases lay between the germline ends.

This rearrangement joins TRBV7-9 to TRBJ2-5; 8 bases map to TRBD2. The CDR3 runs 17 residues. J was trimmed by 3 bases and V by 4 bases; bases with no gene match: 13. Germline V CDR1 and CDR2: SEHNR, FQNEAQ (reference sequence). The CDR3 loop is CASSSGLYRGLEETQYF. The CDR3 DNA reads as TGTGCCAGCAGCTCCGGATTGTATAGGGGACTAGAAGAGACCCAGTACTTC.

The chain employs TRBV5-1 and TRBJ2-7; 9 bases line up with TRBD2. The CDR3 covers 16 residues. The V gene end was trimmed by 0 bases and the J gene end by 3 bases; junction bases not matched to a gene: 7. Germline V CDR1 and CDR2: SGHRS, YFSETQ. The CDR3 nucleotides read TGCGCCAGCAGCTTGGCAGCGGGGGGCGCAGGCTACGAGCAGTACTTC. It codes for CASSLAAGGAGYEQYF.

The chain links TRBV7-9 to TRBJ1-3; TRBD1 aligns across 7 bases. The germline V gene has CDR1 SEHNR and CDR2 FQNEAQ (reference sequence). CDR3 length: 15 amino acids. With 1 base clipped from V and 2 bases from J, the junction kept 2 bases outside the gene matches. This CDR3 reads CASSLGTGPGNTIYF. CDR3 sequence (DNA): TGTGCCAGCAGCTTAGGGACAGGACCTGGAAACACCATATATTTT.

This chain links TRBV5-1 with TRBJ1-1, with unresolved D. Germline V CDR1 and CDR2: SGHRS, YFSETQ. V dropped 3 bases and J dropped 5 bases, with 11 bases sitting between them. The CDR3 spans 13 residues. For the CDR3, the DNA is TGCGCCAGCAGCTCCCTAATAGAAACTGAAGCTTTCTTT. This encodes CASSSLIETEAFF. Together with reference TRBV5-1 and TRBJ1-1, the CDR3 gives the full variable domain: KAGVTQTPRYLIKTRGQQVTLSCSPISGHRSVSWYQQTPGQGLQFLFEYFSETQRNKGNFPGRFSGRQFSNSRSEMNVSTLELGDSALYLCASSSLIETEAFFGQGTRLTVV.

This clone is a singleton in its sample. V gene TRBV6-5 combines with J gene TRBJ2-7, with 10 bases matching TRBD1. J was trimmed by 0 bases and V by 7 bases; bases with no gene match: 6. This CDR3 region has 15 residues. Germline CDR1 is MNHEY and CDR2 is SVGAGI. The DNA for the CDR3 is TGTGCCAGCACCCAAGGACAGGGGGTCTCCTACGAGCAGTACTTC. This sequence encodes CASTQGQGVSYEQYF.

The chain links TRBV28 to TRBJ2-1; D is possibly TRBD2 (6 bases). There are 13 residues in the CDR3. The germline V and J ends were trimmed by 6 bases and 6 bases, with 12 bases remaining between them. The germline gives CDR1 MDHEN, CDR2 SYDVKM. CDR3 protein: CASRETSVNEQFF. The CDR3 bases are TGTGCCAGCAGAGAGACTAGTGTCAATGAGCAGTTCTTC.

The J gene is TRBJ1-4, the V gene TRBV29-1, with a tentative D call TRBD1 (5 bases). Trimming took off 7 bases at V and 5 bases at J, with 11 bases between the two ends. CDR1 and CDR2 (germline): SQVTM, ANQGSEA. This CDR3 has 12 residues. CDR3: CSGGLLNEKLFF. CDR3 DNA: TGCAGCGGGGGCCTACTCAATGAAAAACTGTTTTTT.